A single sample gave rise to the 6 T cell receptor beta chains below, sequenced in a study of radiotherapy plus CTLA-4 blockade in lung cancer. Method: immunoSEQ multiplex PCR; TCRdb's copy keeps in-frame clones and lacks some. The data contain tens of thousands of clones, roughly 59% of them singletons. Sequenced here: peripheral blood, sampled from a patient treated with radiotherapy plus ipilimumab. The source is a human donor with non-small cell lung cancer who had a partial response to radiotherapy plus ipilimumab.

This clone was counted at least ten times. For the CDR3, the DNA is TGTGCCAGCAGCCAACTTCCGGGACTAGGGGACGAGCAGTACTTC. It encodes CASSQLPGLGDEQYF. The chain has TRBV14 and TRBJ2-7; 8 bases are shared with TRBD2. CDR3 size: 15 residues. Germline V gives CDR1 SGHDN, CDR2 FVKESK. Germline trimming cut 2 bases from V and 5 bases from J; bases unmatched to any gene: 8.

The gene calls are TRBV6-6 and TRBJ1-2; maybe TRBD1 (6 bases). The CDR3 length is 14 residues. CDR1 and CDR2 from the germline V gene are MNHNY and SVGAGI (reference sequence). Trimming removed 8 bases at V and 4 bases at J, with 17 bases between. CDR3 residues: CASRQTAGAYGYTF. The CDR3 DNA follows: TGTGCCAGCCGTCAAACGGCGGGGGCCTATGGCTACACCTTC.

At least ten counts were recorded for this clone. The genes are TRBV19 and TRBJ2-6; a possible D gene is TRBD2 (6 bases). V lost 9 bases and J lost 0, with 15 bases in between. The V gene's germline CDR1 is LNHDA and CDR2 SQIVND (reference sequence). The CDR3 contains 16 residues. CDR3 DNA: TGTGCCAGCCGGGACCTCGGGGGCTCTGGGGCCAACGTCCTGACTTTC. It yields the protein CASRDLGGSGANVLTF.

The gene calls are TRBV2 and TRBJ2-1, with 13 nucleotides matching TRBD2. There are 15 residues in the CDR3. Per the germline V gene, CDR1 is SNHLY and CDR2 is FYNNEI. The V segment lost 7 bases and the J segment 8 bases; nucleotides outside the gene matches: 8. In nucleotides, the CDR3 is TGTGCCAGCAAATCGGGACTAGCGGGGAGAGATGAGCAGTTCTTC. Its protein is CASKSGLAGRDEQFF.

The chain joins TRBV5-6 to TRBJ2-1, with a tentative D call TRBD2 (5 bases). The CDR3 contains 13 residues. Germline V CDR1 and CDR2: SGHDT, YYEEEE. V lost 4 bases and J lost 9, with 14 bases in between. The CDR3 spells CASSTSPGSEQFF. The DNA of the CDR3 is TGTGCCAGCAGCACATCCCCGGGGAGTGAGCAGTTCTTC.

The CDR3 loop reads CAWSVHYLNEQFF. The CDR3 bases are TGTGCCTGGAGTGTACACTACTTAAATGAGCAGTTCTTC. The J gene is TRBJ2-1, the V gene TRBV30; D unclear. The CDR3 has 13 amino acids. Trimming stripped 0 bases from V and 7 bases from J, with 10 bases between. The germline CDR1 and CDR2 sequences are GTSNPN and SVGIG (reference sequence).